This TCR beta chain was sequenced for a study of shared clonotypes between healthy human individuals. For this clone: Its specificity is not known.

The V gene lost 0 bases and the J gene lost 5 bases, with 6 bases spanning the gap. CDR1 is SGHDT and CDR2 is YYEEEE in the germline V gene. This CDR3 spans 12 amino acids. The method was immunoSEQ multiplex PCR; TCRdb's version includes in-frame clones alone and lacks a portion of them. The table includes a few million clones, around 92% detected once. Study conclusions and caveats: In a handful of donors, about 5% of naive CD4 clonotypes appeared in common. Naive subsets, compared against memory subsets, generally had larger estimated richness values. The study drew on few donors, limiting represented genetic and exposure-history diversity. Non-shared clonotypes had lower generation probabilities than clonotypes shared by all four sorted-subset donors.

This sequence was found in a young man in good health. Some clones in this sample may be carry-over from other donors' samples. The chain employs TRBV5-6 and TRBJ2-7; possibly TRBD1 for D (5 bases). Material: naive CD4+ T cells from PBMCs. Subset given: CD45RA+ positively selected. CDR3 residues: CASSLARDEQYF. The CDR3 DNA reads as TGTGCCAGCAGCTTGGCCAGGGACGAGCAGTACTTC.